Listed below are T cell receptor beta chains from one sample, sequenced in a study of blood T cell repertoires in COVID-19. Measured with immunoSEQ multiplex PCR; TCRdb has only the in-frame clones, and not every one. Found here are around 82,000 clones, approximately 85% of them singletons; the top ten hold roughly 9.6%. Sample: peripheral blood. All receptors come from a man aged 50 to 59 with COVID-19, enrolled during active disease. Each CDR3 is given with its conserved first and last residue. A D gene is named only where the DNA matches it firmly. Clone size, where shown, is once, few, many, or a class for clones that have expanded.

j_call cdr3_length d_call v_call clone_size cdr3_nt cdr3_aa
TRBJ2-3 12 TRBD2 TRBV6-6 . TGTGCCAGCAGTCCTAGCGGGAGGGCGCAGTATTTT CASSPSGRAQYF
TRBJ1-3 13 . TRBV19 . TGTGCCAGTCTCCGGGGCTCTGGAAACACCATATATTTT CASLRGSGNTIYF
TRBJ2-1 15 TRBD2 TRBV5-1 . TGCGCCAGCAGCTTCGCGGGGGGGATGAGTAATGAGCAGTTCTTC CASSFAGGMSNEQFF
TRBJ1-3 15 . TRBV7-3 . TGTGCCAGCAGCTCCCAGGGATCCTCTGGAAACACCATATATTTT CASSSQGSSGNTIYF
TRBJ2-7 13 . TRBV27 . TGTGCCAGCTGGGGCAGCCTTTCCTACGAGCAGTACTTC CASWGSLSYEQYF
TRBJ2-2 16 TRBD2 TRBV18 many TGTGCCAGCTCACCACCGGGTTCTAGCGGGACCGGGGAGCTGTTTTTT CASSPPGSSGTGELFF
TRBJ2-7 13 TRBD2 TRBV7-2 . TGTGCCAGCAGCTTAAGCGGGAGGGGCGAGCAGTACTTC CASSLSGRGEQYF
TRBJ1-2 13 TRBD1 TRBV28 . TGTGCCAGCAGGCCGGGACAGTTCTATGGCTACACCTTC CASRPGQFYGYTF
TRBJ2-2 15 TRBD1 TRBV5-4 . TGTGCCAGCAGTTTCGGGACAGCCAACACCGGGGAGCTGTTTTTT CASSFGTANTGELFF
TRBJ2-1 14 TRBD1 TRBV25-1 . TGTGCCAGCAGCCCGGGACAGACGTACAATGAGCAGTTCTTC CASSPGQTYNEQFF
TRBJ1-5 14 TRBD1 TRBV6-6 . TGTGCCAGCAGTTATGTTACAGGGGAACAGCCCCAGCATTTT CASSYVTGEQPQHF
TRBJ1-1 13 TRBD1 TRBV7-3 once TGTGCCAGCAGGGGAGCAGGGGGCGCTGAAGCTTTCTTT CASRGAGGAEAFF
TRBJ2-3 16 TRBD2 TRBV18 . TGTGCCAGCTCACTAACCGGGACTAGCGGATCAGATACGCAGTATTTT CASSLTGTSGSDTQYF
TRBJ1-5 14 . TRBV30 . TGTGCCTGGAGTGGCAAGAGCCGGGGGCAGCCCCAGCATTTT CAWSGKSRGQPQHF
TRBJ2-7 16 . TRBV4-1 . TGCGCCAGCAGCCAGTTAGTGGGAGGACTCTCCTACGAGCAGTACTTC CASSQLVGGLSYEQYF
TRBJ2-2 19 TRBD2 TRBV19 . TGTGCCAGTAGTATTGGTTTGGTAGCGGGAGGCCGGCGGCCCGGGGAGCTGTTTTTT CASSIGLVAGGRRPGELFF
TRBJ2-1 15 TRBD1 TRBV5-1 . TGCGCCAGCAGCATTGGGACAGGCTCCTACAATGAGCAGTTCTTC CASSIGTGSYNEQFF
TRBJ1-1 15 TRBD1 TRBV25-1 . TGTGCCAGCGGGGACAGAGCCTTTGGAGGGACTGAAGCTTTCTTT CASGDRAFGGTEAFF
TRBJ1-1 14 . TRBV7-2 . TGTGCCGGAGGGGAGGGGACGCTTAACACTGAAGCTTTCTTT CAGGEGTLNTEAFF